The present T cell receptor beta chain was sequenced within a study of tumor-infiltrating lymphocytes in localized non-small cell lung cancer. Broader study findings: Tumor T-cell fraction was not associated with recurrence-free survival.

For this clone: Its target is not known.

Some clones are missing from TCRdb's copy, which holds only in-frame ones; the method was immunoSEQ multiplex PCR. This table holds some 15,000 clones, roughly three quarters found once. This sequence originates from a human donor with non-small cell lung cancer. Material for sequencing was lung tumor tissue.

The CDR3 DNA follows: TGTGCCAGCAGCTTAGCGTTGTTCTCTGGAAACACCATATATTTT. Its translation is CASSLALFSGNTIYF. V usage is TRBV7-6 and J usage is TRBJ1-3; the D is unclear. V was pared by 0 bases and J by 0 bases, with 6 bases between. This CDR3 has 15 amino acids. CDR1 is SGHVS, CDR2 FNYEAQ, per germline.